This TCR beta chain is from a study of shared clonotypes between healthy human individuals (dated by TCRdb to between 2020 and 2021). A note on the overall study: The cohort comprised two women and a few men aged 18 to 49 years. For each donor, CD4 naive and CD4 memory were each given three plates, CD8 naive was given two plates, and CD8 memory was given one plate. Libraries were prepared and TCR repertoires were sequenced by different laboratories using diverse techniques, in order to increase sequencing depth and limit assay-specific biases. To estimate repertoire size and how much clonotype sharing occurs between individuals, the study deeply sequenced the blood TCR repertoires of a handful of healthy adults. Between about 0.8 and 9 billion PBMCs per donor were obtained by leukapheresis. The paper's findings and limits, for the study overall: Approximately 5% of naive CD4, around 3.6% of naive CD8, approximately 2.2% of memory CD4, and 0.4% of memory CD8 clonotypes were shared across a few donors. Rarefaction of sorted-subset datasets indicated incomplete sequencing despite the large sequencing depth. Pairwise subsampling indicated that sequencing depth was expected to affect the degree of clonotype sharing among donors. Only blood was sampled, and tissue TCR repertoires likely differ from those in blood. Clonotypes shared by all four sorted-subset donors showed higher generation probabilities than non-shared clonotypes. The small number of donors limited the genetic and exposure-history diversity represented. Naive subsets generally had larger estimated clonotype richness than memory subsets did.

Using the deep immunoSEQ assay, multiplex PCR amplified TCR CDR3 regions from genomic DNA. Extracted genomic DNA from each cell subset was distributed evenly across all wells of several immunoSEQ 96-well plates, and each plate was treated as a replicate. For sorted subsets, roughly 200 ng of genomic DNA, equivalent to some 33,000 T cell genomes, went into each replicate PCR. Purified libraries were measured with a Qubit 3.0 fluorometer, size-checked on a Bioanalyzer 2100, and measured again with the KAPA Library Quantification kit. Every immunoSEQ 96-well plate was sequenced on a dedicated single-read 150-cycle Illumina NextSeq 550 flow cell. The paper's data handling went like this. Because only junctional sequences without quality scores were contained in the immunoSEQ output, filtering matching that applied to full-length reads could not be performed. Sequences were annotated with PyIR, a Python wrapper for IgBLAST v1.9, and V/J genes and CDR3 were assigned using IMGT germline references. Any read was removed if the V/J assignment was weak (E-value above 1e-6), the CDR3 was missing, or the read contained stop codons, out-of-frame junctions, or ambiguous translated residues. V3J clonotypes were defined as sequences sharing the same inferred V gene, J gene, and CDR3 amino acid sequence. Percentage overlap between repertoires was computed as shared unique clonotypes divided by the size of the smaller repertoire. Three approaches were used to assess repertoire richness: RTK rarefaction, the Chao1 estimator, and Recon v2.1 estimates of unobserved clonotypes. Generation probabilities were computed with OLGA for all TCRbeta clonotypes obtained by the gDNA method from several donors. Sourced from immuneACCESS, this table was stored by TCRdb with only in-frame sequences that have V and J called. A share of the clones is absent; for the studies checked, an unresolved V gene accounts for under half, and the remainder has no known explanation. D and trimming were read from the DNA, whereas the V and J calls and clone size are those reported in that table. This sample comprises 1.6 million or so clones, roughly 96% of them detected only once. Roughly 1.2% of the sample is held by the ten biggest clonotypes.

Details on this clone: What antigen it recognizes has not been identified. Base qualities are not provided; no much larger clone lies one nucleotide away.

The junction carries 16 bases between V and J, which are trimmed by 3 bases and 6 bases respectively. Counted from cysteine to phenylalanine, this CDR3 has 15 amino acids. Just CDR3 DNA is preserved here, 45 bases in frame from base 1. From the germline V gene, CDR1 is MDHEN and CDR2 is SYDVKM. The donors were healthy, HIV-negative adults who had no recently reported acute infections or vaccinations. Every donor was a Caucasian adult residing in Nashville, Tennessee, USA. CD4+ T cells were enriched by magnetic negative selection; naive cells were then positively selected on CD45RA, and the negative fraction formed the memory subset. After blood collection by leukapheresis, PBMCs were isolated using Ficoll-Histopaque density gradient centrifugation and then cryopreserved in the vapor phase of liquid nitrogen. Purity and quantity of every magnetically sorted T cell population were checked by analytical flow cytometry. Genomic DNA was isolated from every sorted fraction and measured by UV absorbance on a Nanodrop 2000c.

The origin of this receptor is a man aged 30-40 years in good health. The sequencing input was naive CD4+ T cells sorted from blood. The intended sense of this specimen's cell subset or site label: CD45RA+ positively selected. The sequence is built from TRBV28 and TRBJ2-3, and the D gene may be TRBD1, 6 bases matching. The CDR3 has the sequence CASSFGGSQEDTQYF. DNA sequence: TGTGCCAGCAGTTTTGGGGGCAGTCAGGAGGATACGCAGTATTTT.